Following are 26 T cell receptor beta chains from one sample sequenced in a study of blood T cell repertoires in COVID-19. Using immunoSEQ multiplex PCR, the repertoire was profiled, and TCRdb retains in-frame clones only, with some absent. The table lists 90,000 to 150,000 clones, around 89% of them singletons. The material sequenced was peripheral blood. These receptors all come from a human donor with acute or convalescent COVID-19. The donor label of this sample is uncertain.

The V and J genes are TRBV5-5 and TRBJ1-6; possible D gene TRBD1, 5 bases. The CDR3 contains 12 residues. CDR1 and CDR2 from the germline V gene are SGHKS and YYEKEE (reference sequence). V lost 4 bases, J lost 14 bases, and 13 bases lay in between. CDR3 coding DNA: TGTGCCAGCAGCCCCTGGGGGGGGACCCTCCACTTT. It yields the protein CASSPWGGTLHF. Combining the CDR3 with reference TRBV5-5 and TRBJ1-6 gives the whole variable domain DAGVTQSPTHLIKTRGQQVTLRCSPISGHKSVSWYQQVLGQGPQFIFQYYEKEERGRGNFPDRFSARQFPNYSSELNVNALLLGDSALYLCASSPWGGTLHFGNGTRLTVT.

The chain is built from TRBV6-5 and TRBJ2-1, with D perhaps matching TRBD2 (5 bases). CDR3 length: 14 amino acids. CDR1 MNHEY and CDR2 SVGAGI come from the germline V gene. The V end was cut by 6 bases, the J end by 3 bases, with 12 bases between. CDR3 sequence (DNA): TGTGCCAGCAGAACGGGGAGCCTCTACAATGAGCAGTTCTTC. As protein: CASRTGSLYNEQFF.

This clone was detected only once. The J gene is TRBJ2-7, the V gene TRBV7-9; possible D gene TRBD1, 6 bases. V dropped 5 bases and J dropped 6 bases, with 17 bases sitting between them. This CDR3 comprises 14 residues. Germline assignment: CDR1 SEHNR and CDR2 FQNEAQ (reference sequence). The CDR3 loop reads CASSPHREAIEQYF. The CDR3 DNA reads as TGTGCCAGCAGCCCCCACAGGGAAGCCATCGAGCAGTACTTC.

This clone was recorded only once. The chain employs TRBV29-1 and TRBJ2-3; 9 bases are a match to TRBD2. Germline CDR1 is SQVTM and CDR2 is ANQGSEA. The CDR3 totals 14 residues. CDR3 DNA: TGCAGTGTGGTGTCGGGACTAGCTCGAGATACGCAGTATTTT. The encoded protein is CSVVSGLARDTQYF.

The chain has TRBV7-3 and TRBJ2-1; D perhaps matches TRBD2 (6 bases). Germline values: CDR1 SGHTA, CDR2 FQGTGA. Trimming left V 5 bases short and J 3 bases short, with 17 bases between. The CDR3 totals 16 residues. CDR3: CASSPNPGLRYNEQFF. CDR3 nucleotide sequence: TGTGCCAGCAGCCCGAACCCGGGACTTCGCTACAATGAGCAGTTCTTC.

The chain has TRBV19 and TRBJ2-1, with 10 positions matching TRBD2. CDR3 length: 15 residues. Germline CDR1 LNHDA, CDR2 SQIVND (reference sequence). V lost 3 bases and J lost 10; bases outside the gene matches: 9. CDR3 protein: CASSILAGAGREQFF. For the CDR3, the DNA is TGTGCCAGTAGTATTCTAGCGGGAGCCGGTAGGGAGCAGTTCTTC.

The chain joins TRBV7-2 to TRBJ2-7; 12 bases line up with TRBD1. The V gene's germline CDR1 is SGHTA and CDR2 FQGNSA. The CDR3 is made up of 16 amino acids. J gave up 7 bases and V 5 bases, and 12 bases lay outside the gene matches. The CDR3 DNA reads TGTGCCAGCAGCGCAGACGGGACAGGGGGCTGGCGGGAGCAGTACTTC. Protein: CASSADGTGGWREQYF.

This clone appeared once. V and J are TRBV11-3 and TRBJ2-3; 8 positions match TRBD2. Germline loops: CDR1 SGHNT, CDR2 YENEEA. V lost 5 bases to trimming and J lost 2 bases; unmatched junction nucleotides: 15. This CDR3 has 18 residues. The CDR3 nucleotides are TGTGCCAGCAGCCCGGGACTAGGGTTTCAAGACACCACAGATACGCAGTATTTT. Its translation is CASSPGLGFQDTTDTQYF. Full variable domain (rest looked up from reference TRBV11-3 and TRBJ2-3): EAGVVQSPRYKIIEKKQPVAFWCNPISGHNTLYWYLQNLGQGPELLIRYENEEAVDDSQLPKDRFSAERLKGVDSTLKIQPAELGDSAVYLCASSPGLGFQDTTDTQYFGPGTRLTVL.

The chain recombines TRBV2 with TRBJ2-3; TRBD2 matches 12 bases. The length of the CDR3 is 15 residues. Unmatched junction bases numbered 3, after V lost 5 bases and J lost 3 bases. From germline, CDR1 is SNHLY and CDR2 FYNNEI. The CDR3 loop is CASSLAGGPTDTQYF. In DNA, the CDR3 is TGTGCCAGCAGTCTAGCGGGGGGGCCGACAGATACGCAGTATTTT.

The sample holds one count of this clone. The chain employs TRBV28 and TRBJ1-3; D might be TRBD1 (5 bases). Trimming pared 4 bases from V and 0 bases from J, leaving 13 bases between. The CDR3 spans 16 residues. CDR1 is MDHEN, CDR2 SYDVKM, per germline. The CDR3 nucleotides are TGTGCCAGCAGTTCGTTTCGGGACTACTCTGGAAACACCATATATTTT. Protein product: CASSSFRDYSGNTIYF.

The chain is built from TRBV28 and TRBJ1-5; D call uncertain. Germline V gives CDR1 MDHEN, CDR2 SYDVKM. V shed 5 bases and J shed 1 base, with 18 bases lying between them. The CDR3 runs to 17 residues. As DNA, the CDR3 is TGTGCCAGCAGTGGCCGGCGGGTAAGGAGGAGCAATCAGCCCCAGCATTTT. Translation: CASSGRRVRRSNQPQHF.

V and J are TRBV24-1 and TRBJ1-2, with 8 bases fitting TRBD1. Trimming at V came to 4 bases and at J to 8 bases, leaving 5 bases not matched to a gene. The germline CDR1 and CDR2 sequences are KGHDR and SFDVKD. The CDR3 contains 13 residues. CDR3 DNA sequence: TGTGCCACCAGTGAAGCAGGGGGCCTCGGCTACACCTTC. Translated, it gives CATSEAGGLGYTF.

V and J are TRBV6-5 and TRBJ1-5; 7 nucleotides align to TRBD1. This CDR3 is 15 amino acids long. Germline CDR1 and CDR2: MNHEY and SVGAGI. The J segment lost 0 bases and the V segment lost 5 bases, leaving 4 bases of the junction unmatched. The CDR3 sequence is CASSPTGYSNQPQHF. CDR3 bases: TGTGCCAGCAGTCCGACAGGGTATAGCAATCAGCCCCAGCATTTT.

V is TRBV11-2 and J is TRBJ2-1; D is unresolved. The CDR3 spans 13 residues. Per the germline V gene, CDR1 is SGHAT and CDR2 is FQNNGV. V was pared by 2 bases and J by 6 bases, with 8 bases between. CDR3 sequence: CASSLLTLNEQFF. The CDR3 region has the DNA TGTGCCAGCAGCTTACTTACTCTCAATGAGCAGTTCTTC.

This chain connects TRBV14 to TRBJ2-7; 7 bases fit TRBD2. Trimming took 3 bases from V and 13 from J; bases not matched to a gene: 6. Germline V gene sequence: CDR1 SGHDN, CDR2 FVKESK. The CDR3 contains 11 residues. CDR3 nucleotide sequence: TGTGCCAGCAGCCATCGCGCGGGAGTCTACTTC. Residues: CASSHRAGVYF.

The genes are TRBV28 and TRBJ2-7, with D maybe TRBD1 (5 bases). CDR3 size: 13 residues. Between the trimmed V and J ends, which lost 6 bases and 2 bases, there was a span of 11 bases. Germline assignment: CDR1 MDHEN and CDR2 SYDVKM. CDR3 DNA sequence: TGTGCCAGCAGAACAGGACCTGCCTACGAGCAGTACTTC. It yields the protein CASRTGPAYEQYF.

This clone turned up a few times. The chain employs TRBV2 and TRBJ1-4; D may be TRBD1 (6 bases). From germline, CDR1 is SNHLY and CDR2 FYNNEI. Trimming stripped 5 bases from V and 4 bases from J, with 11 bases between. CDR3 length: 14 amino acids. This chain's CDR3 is CASSQQGINEKLFF. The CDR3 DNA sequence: TGTGCCAGCAGTCAACAGGGTATTAATGAAAAACTGTTTTTT.

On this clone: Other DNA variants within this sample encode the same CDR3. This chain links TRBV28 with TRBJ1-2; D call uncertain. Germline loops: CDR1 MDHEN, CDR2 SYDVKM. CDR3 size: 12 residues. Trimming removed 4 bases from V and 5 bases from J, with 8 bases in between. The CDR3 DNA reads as TGTGCCAGCAGTTCGACGGGATATGGCTACACCTTC. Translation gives CASSSTGYGYTF.

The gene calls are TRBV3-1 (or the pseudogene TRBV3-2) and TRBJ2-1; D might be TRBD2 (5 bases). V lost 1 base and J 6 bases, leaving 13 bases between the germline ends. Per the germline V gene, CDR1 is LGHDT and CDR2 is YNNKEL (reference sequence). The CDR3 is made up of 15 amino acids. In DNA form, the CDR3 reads TGTGCCAGCAGCCAAGGTGCGGGCCCGGGCAATGAGCAGTTCTTC. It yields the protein CASSQGAGPGNEQFF.

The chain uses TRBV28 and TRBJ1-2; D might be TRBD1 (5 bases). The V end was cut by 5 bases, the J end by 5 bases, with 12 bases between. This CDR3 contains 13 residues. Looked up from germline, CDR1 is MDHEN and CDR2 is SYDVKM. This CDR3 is CASSPLRGYGYTF. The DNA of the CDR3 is TGTGCCAGCAGTCCCCTCCGGGGGTATGGCTACACCTTC.

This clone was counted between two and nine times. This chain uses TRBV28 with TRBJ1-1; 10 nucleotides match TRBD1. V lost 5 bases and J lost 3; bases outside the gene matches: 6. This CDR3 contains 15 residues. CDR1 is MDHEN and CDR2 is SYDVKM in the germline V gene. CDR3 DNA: TGTGCCAGCAGTGGACAGGGGGGCGGCTACACTGAAGCTTTCTTT. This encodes CASSGQGGGYTEAFF. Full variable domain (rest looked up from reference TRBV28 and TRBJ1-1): DVKVTQSSRYLVKRTGEKVFLECVQDMDHENMFWYRQDPGLGLRLIYFSYDVKMKEKGDIPEGYSVSREKKERFSLILESASTNQTSMYLCASSGQGGGYTEAFFGQGTRLTVV.

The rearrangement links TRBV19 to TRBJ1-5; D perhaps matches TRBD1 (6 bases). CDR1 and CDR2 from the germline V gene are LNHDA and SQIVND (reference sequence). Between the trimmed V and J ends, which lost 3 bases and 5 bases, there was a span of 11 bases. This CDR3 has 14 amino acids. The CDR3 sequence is CASSILRGDQPQHF. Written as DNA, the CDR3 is TGTGCCAGTAGTATTCTCAGGGGTGATCAGCCCCAGCATTTT.

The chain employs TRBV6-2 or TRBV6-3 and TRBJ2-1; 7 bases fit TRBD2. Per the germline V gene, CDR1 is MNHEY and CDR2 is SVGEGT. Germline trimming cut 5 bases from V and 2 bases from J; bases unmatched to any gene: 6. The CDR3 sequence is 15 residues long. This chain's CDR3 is CASSAGTITYNEQFF. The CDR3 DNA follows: TGTGCCAGCAGTGCCGGGACTATCACCTACAATGAGCAGTTCTTC.

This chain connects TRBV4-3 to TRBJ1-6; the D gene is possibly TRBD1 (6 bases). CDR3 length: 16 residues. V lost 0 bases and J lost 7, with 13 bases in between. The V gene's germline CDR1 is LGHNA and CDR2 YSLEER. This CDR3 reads CASSQDEGQGNSPLHF. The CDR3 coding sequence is TGCGCCAGCAGCCAAGATGAGGGCCAGGGGAATTCACCCCTCCACTTT.

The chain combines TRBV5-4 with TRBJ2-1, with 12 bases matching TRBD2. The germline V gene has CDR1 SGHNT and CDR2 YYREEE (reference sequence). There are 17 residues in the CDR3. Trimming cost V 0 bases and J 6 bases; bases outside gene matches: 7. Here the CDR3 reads CASSLELAGGPSNEQFF. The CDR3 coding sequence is TGTGCCAGCAGCTTGGAGCTAGCGGGGGGGCCAAGCAATGAGCAGTTCTTC.

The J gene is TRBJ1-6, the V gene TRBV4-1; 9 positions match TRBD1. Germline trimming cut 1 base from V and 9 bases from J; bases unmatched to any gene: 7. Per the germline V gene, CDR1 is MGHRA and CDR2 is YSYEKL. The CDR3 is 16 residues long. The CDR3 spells CASSQVDRGIGSPLHF. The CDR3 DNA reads TGCGCCAGCAGCCAAGTGGACAGGGGTATTGGTTCACCCCTCCACTTT.